The next 28 T cell receptor beta chains were all read from a single sample in a study of shared clonotypes between healthy human individuals. Some clones are missing from TCRdb's copy, which holds only in-frame ones; the method was immunoSEQ multiplex PCR. The sample holds 950,000 to 1,100,000 clones, 65% to 80% seen once. The sample taken for sequencing was memory CD4+ T cells sorted from blood. The subset: CD45RA-negative fraction. These receptors came from a man between 18 and 29 years old in good health.

This clone showed up just a few times. The J gene is TRBJ1-3, the V gene TRBV7-9; D is undetermined. V lost 5 bases, J lost 0 bases, and 20 bases lay in between. There are 18 residues in the CDR3. Germline CDR1 SEHNR, CDR2 FQNEAQ (reference sequence). The CDR3 DNA reads TGTGCCAGCAGCCACCTTTTACGGAAAATTGACTCTGGAAACACCATATATTTT. Translation gives CASSHLLRKIDSGNTIYF.

The V gene is TRBV7-9, the J gene TRBJ1-4; tentatively, D is TRBD1 (5 bases). The germline CDR1 and CDR2 sequences are SEHNR and FQNEAQ (reference sequence). CDR3 size: 15 residues. The V end was cut by 4 bases, the J end by 2 bases, with 11 bases between. CDR3 DNA sequence: TGTGCCAGCAGCTCTAGGGGTAGCACTAATGAAAAACTGTTTTTT. Translated, it gives CASSSRGSTNEKLFF.

The J gene is TRBJ2-1, the V gene TRBV4-3, with D hard to call. Trimming cost V 0 bases and J 0 bases, with 9 bases left between them. CDR1 is LGHNA, CDR2 YSLEER, per germline. The CDR3 consists of 16 residues. The CDR3 DNA follows: TGCGCCAGCAGCCAAGATACACCTACCTCCTACAATGAGCAGTTCTTC. Its translation is CASSQDTPTSYNEQFF.

This clone was picked up one time. This chain links TRBV2 with TRBJ2-1; D gene ambiguous. CDR1 and CDR2 (germline): SNHLY, FYNNEI. The CDR3 totals 13 residues. V lost 4 bases, J lost 2 bases, and 6 bases lay in between. As DNA, the CDR3 is TGTGCCAGCAGTGTCCTACCCTACAATGAGCAGTTCTTC. Translation: CASSVLPYNEQFF.

This clone was counted a single time. The J gene is TRBJ2-1, the V gene TRBV5-1, with D unresolved. Germline assignment: CDR1 SGHRS and CDR2 YFSETQ. V dropped 2 bases and J dropped 4 bases, with 7 bases sitting between them. The CDR3 contains 13 residues. CDR3 residues: CASSFHQYNEQFF. In nucleotides, the CDR3 is TGCGCCAGCAGCTTCCACCAGTACAATGAGCAGTTCTTC.

The chain is built from TRBV2 and TRBJ1-3; D ambiguous. Trimming pared 7 bases from V and 0 bases from J, leaving 7 bases between. Looked up from germline, CDR1 is SNHLY and CDR2 is FYNNEI. The CDR3 extends over 13 amino acids. Here the CDR3 reads CASTSSSGNTIYF. The CDR3 region has the DNA TGTGCCAGCACTTCCAGCTCTGGAAACACCATATATTTT.

The V gene is TRBV13, the J gene TRBJ2-7; 8 bases fit TRBD2. CDR3 size: 18 residues. The V and J ends lost 5 bases and 1 base, in that order; junction bases with no gene match: 16. The V gene's germline CDR1 is PRHDT and CDR2 FYEKMQ (reference sequence). The CDR3 loop is CASSTQHSTSGLSYEQYF. The CDR3 DNA reads as TGTGCCAGCAGCACCCAACATTCAACTAGCGGCTTGTCCTACGAGCAGTACTTC. The variable domain in full, with the rest retrieved from reference TRBV13 and TRBJ2-7, is AAGVIQSPRHLIKEKRETATLKCYPIPRHDTVYWYQQGPGQDPQFLISFYEKMQSDKGSIPDRFSAQQFSDYHSELNMSSLELGDSALYFCASSTQHSTSGLSYEQYFGPGTRLTVT.

The rearrangement links TRBV5-1 to TRBJ2-7; 9 positions match TRBD1. The CDR3 length is 14 residues. Trimming took 1 base from V and 4 from J; bases not matched to a gene: 3. The V gene's germline CDR1 is SGHRS and CDR2 YFSETQ. The DNA for the CDR3 is TGCGCCAGCAGCTTGACACAGGGGGCATACGAGCAGTACTTC. This gives the protein CASSLTQGAYEQYF.

This rearrangement joins TRBV12-5 to TRBJ2-3; 9 nucleotides line up with TRBD1. Losses at the gene ends were 5 bases for V and 4 bases for J; bases not matched to a gene: 4. The CDR3 is 14 amino acids. Germline assignment: CDR1 LGHNT and CDR2 FRNRAP. The CDR3, as DNA: TGTGCTAGTGGTGGGACAGGGAGAGCAGATACGCAGTATTTT. Protein: CASGGTGRADTQYF.

The sample holds a few counts of this clone. The chain uses TRBV9 and TRBJ1-6; TRBD1 might be the D (6 bases). The CDR3 covers 14 residues. Germline CDR1 SGDLS, CDR2 YYNGEE. V was pared by 3 bases and J by 8 bases, with 12 bases between. The CDR3 spells CASSADRLYSPLHF. The DNA of the CDR3 is TGTGCCAGCAGCGCGGACAGATTATATTCACCCCTCCACTTT.

The genes are TRBV5-1 and TRBJ1-4; D not resolved. V was clipped by 3 bases and J by 0 bases, with 9 bases between them. This CDR3 is built from 15 residues. Germline CDR1 reads SGHRS; CDR2 reads YFSETQ. The CDR3 region has the DNA TGCGCCAGCAGCTCAGGATTTGCAACTAATGAAAAACTGTTTTTT. Translating it yields CASSSGFATNEKLFF.

This chain uses TRBV7-6 with TRBJ2-7; possibly TRBD1 for D (5 bases). Trimming left V 1 base short and J 2 bases short, with 9 bases between. CDR3 length: 14 amino acids. Germline values: CDR1 SGHVS, CDR2 FNYEAQ. CDR3 amino acids: CASSLGQIPYEQYF. CDR3 nucleotides: TGTGCCAGCAGCTTAGGACAGATTCCCTACGAGCAGTACTTC. The full variable domain, completed using reference TRBV7-6 and TRBJ2-7, is GAGVSQSPRYKVTKRGQDVALRCDPISGHVSLYWYRQALGQGPEFLTYFNYEAQQDKSGLPNDRFSAERPEGSISTLTIQRTEQRDSAMYRCASSLGQIPYEQYFGPGTRLTVT.

The rearrangement uses TRBV6-1 and TRBJ2-7; 8 bases align to TRBD2. The junction had 5 bases not matched to a gene; V was cut back by 6 bases and J by 4 bases. The V gene's germline CDR1 is MNHNS and CDR2 SASEGT. The CDR3 sequence is 13 residues long. The CDR3 here is CASRLAAQYEQYF. The CDR3 DNA reads as TGTGCCAGCAGACTAGCGGCGCAATACGAGCAGTACTTC.

The chain is built from TRBV6-1 and TRBJ1-3; no clear D gene. V gave up 2 bases and J gave up 2 bases, with 16 bases separating them. The CDR3 contains 17 residues. Per the germline V gene, CDR1 is MNHNS and CDR2 is SASEGT. CDR3 in amino acids: CASSEWAGGITGNTIYF. In DNA, the CDR3 is TGTGCCAGCAGTGAATGGGCCGGAGGGATCACTGGAAACACCATATATTTT.

As regards this clone: Given a much more abundant clone one base away, this may be a read error. CDR3 nucleotide sequence: TGTGCCAGCAGTAAAGCGGGGGGGCCCTACGAGCAGTACTTC. This encodes CASSKAGGPYEQYF. This chain uses TRBV28 with TRBJ2-7, with TRBD2 identical over 10 bases. This CDR3 contains 14 residues. J gave up 2 bases and V 5 bases, and 3 bases lay outside the gene matches. CDR1 and CDR2 from the germline V gene are MDHEN and SYDVKM.

This clone was detected ten times or more. The chain couples TRBV6-5 to TRBJ2-7; D possibly corresponds to TRBD1 (6 bases). The CDR3 consists of 15 residues. V gave up 2 bases and J gave up 3 bases, with 14 bases separating them. Germline loops: CDR1 MNHEY, CDR2 SVGAGI. In DNA form, the CDR3 reads TGTGCCAGCAGTTACGTGGGGGCGCGAGTCTACGAGCAGTACTTC. Protein product: CASSYVGARVYEQYF.

This clone was found once. This sequence joins TRBV5-8 and TRBJ2-7; 7 bases line up with TRBD1. Germline V lookup: CDR1 SGHTS, CDR2 YDEGEE. The junction had 10 bases not matched to a gene; V was cut back by 4 bases and J by 6 bases. The CDR3 length is 14 residues. This chain's CDR3 is CASSIDRAYGEQYF. The CDR3 region has the DNA TGTGCCAGCAGCATAGACAGGGCATACGGCGAGCAGTACTTC.

The CDR3 sequence: CASSLVRDRVFNEQFF. Written as DNA, the CDR3 is TGTGCCAGCAGCTTAGTGCGGGACAGGGTATTCAATGAGCAGTTCTTC. The chain employs TRBV11-2 and TRBJ2-1, with 9 positions matching TRBD1. Germline assignment: CDR1 SGHAT and CDR2 FQNNGV. With V trimmed by 1 base and J by 6 bases, 7 bases remained unmatched. This CDR3 is 16 amino acids long.

The V gene is TRBV9, the J gene TRBJ2-3; D unresolved. V was cut by 4 bases and J by 10 bases, with 16 bases left in between. The CDR3 extends over 13 amino acids. Germline V gene data show CDR1 as SGDLS and CDR2 as YYNGEE. The CDR3 reads CASSPSDSRAQYF. DNA for the CDR3: TGTGCCAGCAGCCCATCTGACTCCCGAGCGCAGTATTTT.

V and J are TRBV7-2 and TRBJ1-2; a possible D gene is TRBD1 (5 bases). Germline assignment: CDR1 SGHTA and CDR2 FQGNSA. This CDR3 comprises 13 residues. Trimming took off 7 bases at V and 10 bases at J, with 19 bases between the two ends. This CDR3 is CASTTFLDSDYTF. The CDR3 DNA sequence: TGTGCCAGCACCACCTTCCTAGACAGCGACTACACCTTC.

The V and J genes are TRBV2 and TRBJ1-2, with 7 bases that match TRBD1. The V gene's germline CDR1 is SNHLY and CDR2 FYNNEI. The V gene end was trimmed by 3 bases and the J gene end by 8 bases; junction bases not matched to a gene: 6. The CDR3 contains 13 residues. CDR3 sequence reads: CASSDQGVLGYTF. CDR3 coding DNA: TGTGCCAGCAGTGATCAGGGGGTCCTGGGCTACACCTTC.

The chain employs TRBV5-3 and TRBJ2-1; D gene uncertain. TRBV5-3 counts as an open reading frame of uncertain function. V lost 0 bases and J lost 7, with 20 bases in between. The CDR3 sequence is 17 residues long. CDR3 sequence: CARSLGQVQLTWNEQFF. The CDR3 region has the DNA TGTGCCAGAAGCTTGGGTCAGGTCCAGTTAACTTGGAATGAGCAGTTCTTC.

The chain employs TRBV27 and TRBJ1-5, with no clear D. The CDR3 totals 14 residues. The germline V gene has CDR1 MNHEY and CDR2 SMNVEV (reference sequence). V lost 4 bases, J lost 4 bases, and 11 bases lay in between. CDR3: CASSSSWGNQPQHF. The CDR3 nucleotides read TGTGCCAGCAGTTCCTCGTGGGGAAATCAGCCCCAGCATTTT.

The genes are TRBV6-5 and TRBJ1-4, with no clear D. This CDR3 is built from 13 residues. V was clipped by 4 bases and J by 7 bases, with 10 bases between them. CDR1 is MNHEY and CDR2 is SVGAGI in the germline V gene. CDR3 amino acids: CASSWGLTEKLFF. CDR3 DNA sequence: TGTGCCAGCAGTTGGGGTTTAACTGAAAAACTGTTTTTT.

This clone occurred once. The V call is TRBV7-8, the J call TRBJ1-5; D possibly corresponds to TRBD1 (5 bases). The CDR3 consists of 16 residues. V dropped 5 bases and J dropped 0 bases, with 14 bases sitting between them. Germline loops: CDR1 SGHVS, CDR2 FQNEAQ. The CDR3 loop reads CASSQWGGNSNQPQHF. CDR3 DNA sequence: TGTGCCAGCAGCCAATGGGGGGGAAATAGCAATCAGCCCCAGCATTTT.

The chain joins TRBV10-3 to TRBJ2-7; D is undetermined. With 1 base removed from V and 0 bases from J, the gap between germline ends came to 1 base. The CDR3 loop spans 12 amino acids. Germline lookup yields CDR1 ENHRY and CDR2 SYGVKD. The CDR3 bases are TGTGCCATCAGTGAGTACTCCTACGAGCAGTACTTC. Translation gives CAISEYSYEQYF.

The chain carries TRBV7-2 and TRBJ2-2; D is perhaps TRBD1 (6 bases). V gave up 5 bases and J gave up 3 bases, with 13 bases separating them. The CDR3 consists of 15 residues. Germline V gene data show CDR1 as SGHTA and CDR2 as FQGNSA. CDR3 coding DNA: TGTGCCAGCAGCCCCACGGACAGCTACACCGGGGAGCTGTTTTTT. Translation gives CASSPTDSYTGELFF.

In this sample, this clone turned up once. The chain uses TRBV30 and TRBJ2-1; TRBD2 agrees at 9 bases. The CDR3 spans 14 residues. V trimming: 1 base; J trimming: 4 bases; junction bases outside the gene matches: 2. CDR1 is GTSNPN and CDR2 is SVGIG in the germline V gene (reference sequence). In DNA, the CDR3 is TGTGCCTGGAGTGGCGGGGGGGCGTACAATGAGCAGTTCTTC. Protein product: CAWSGGGAYNEQFF.